This T cell receptor beta chain came from a study of blood T cell repertoires in COVID-19. At the level of the study: There were acute and convalescent COVID-19 samples, and they came from the United States, Italy and Spain.

This CDR3 has 15 residues. Trimming cost V 0 bases and J 5 bases, with 12 bases left between them. Germline values: CDR1 SGHKS, CDR2 YYEKEE (reference sequence). Authors' processing steps: Amplification from reference gene primers served as the basis for estimated nucleated cell counts. The protocol was immunoSEQ multiplex PCR, while the TCRdb copy is restricted to in-frame clones and leaves out a portion. The DNA gave D and trimming, while V, J and clone size come from that table. The sample holds 200,000 to 250,000 clones, approximately 85% seen once. The chain combines TRBV5-5 with TRBJ2-1; D possibly corresponds to TRBD2 (7 bases). What was sequenced was peripheral blood. The source of this sequence is a man aged 35 to 55 with acute or convalescent COVID-19. DNA for the CDR3: TGTGCCAGCAGCTTGGCGGGGGGCATTAACAATGAGCAGTTCTTC. This sequence encodes CASSLAGGINNEQFF. Based on the CDR3 plus reference TRBV5-5 and TRBJ2-1, the full variable domain is DAGVTQSPTHLIKTRGQQVTLRCSPISGHKSVSWYQQVLGQGPQFIFQYYEKEERGRGNFPDRFSARQFPNYSSELNVNALLLGDSALYLCASSLAGGINNEQFFGPGTRLTVL.